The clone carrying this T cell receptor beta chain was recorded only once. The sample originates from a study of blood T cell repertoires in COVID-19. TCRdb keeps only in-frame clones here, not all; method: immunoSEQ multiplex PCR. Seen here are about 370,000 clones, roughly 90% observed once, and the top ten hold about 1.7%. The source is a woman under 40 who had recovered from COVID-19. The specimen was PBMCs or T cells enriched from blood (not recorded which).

CDR3 DNA sequence: TGTGCCAGCAGCCATCCTCCGGGACTTTTCTCCTCCACCATATATTTT. It specifies CASSHPPGLFSSTIYF. J is TRBJ1-3 and V is TRBV3-1 (or the pseudogene TRBV3-2), with D possibly matching TRBD1 (5 bases). Trimming removed 3 bases from V and 9 bases from J, with 21 bases in between. The CDR3 is 16 amino acids. The germline gives CDR1 LGHDT, CDR2 YNNKEL (reference sequence).